This is a list of T cell receptor beta chains from one sample in a study of Tregs in tolerant kidney transplant recipients. Data came from immunoSEQ multiplex PCR; TCRdb stores just in-frame clones and leaves some out. Of 15,000 to 20,000 clones in the sample, approximately 85% were seen once. Sequenced input: Tregs from blood. Source of these receptors: a human donor in good health. Both conserved end residues are part of each CDR3. A D gene is named only where the DNA matches it firmly. Clone size is not always given. Where it is, it says once, few, many or a class for expanded clones.

v_call	d_call	j_call	clone_size	cdr3_aa	cdr3_nt
TRBV6-1	TRBD1	TRBJ1-1	-	CASARTGVTEAFF	TGTGCCAGCGCCCGAACAGGGGTCACTGAAGCTTTCTTT
TRBV28	-	TRBJ2-2	-	CASPPDRTGTNTGELFF	TGTGCCAGCCCCCCCGACCGGACGGGAACGAACACCGGGGAGCTGTTTTTT
TRBV6-6	-	TRBJ1-5	-	CASSFVGVGYQPQHF	TGTGCCAGCAGTTTCGTGGGAGTGGGCTATCAGCCCCAGCATTTT
TRBV18	TRBD1	TRBJ1-6	-	CASSPGGQGYSPLHF	TGTGCCAGCTCACCGGGGGGACAGGGGTATTCACCCCTCCACTTT
TRBV19	-	TRBJ1-1	few	CASRQANTEAFF	TGTGCCAGTAGACAGGCGAACACTGAAGCTTTCTTT
TRBV29-1	-	TRBJ1-2	-	CSVATGNYGYTF	TGCAGCGTGGCTACAGGGAACTATGGCTACACCTTC
TRBV18	-	TRBJ1-5	-	CASSPFEGGPQHF	TGTGCCAGCTCACCATTTGAGGGCGGACCCCAGCATTTT
TRBV7-9	TRBD1	TRBJ1-1	once	CASSLQGAGTEAFF	TGTGCCAGCAGCCTGCAGGGGGCCGGAACTGAAGCTTTCTTT
TRBV6-5	-	TRBJ2-6	-	CASSQLGSGANVLTF	TGTGCCAGCAGTCAACTGGGCTCTGGGGCCAACGTCCTGACTTTC
TRBV6-1	-	TRBJ2-3	-	CASSEADTQYF	TGTGCCAGCAGTGAAGCGGATACGCAGTATTTT
TRBV30	-	TRBJ1-1	-	CAWSVGRAAFF	TGTGCCTGGAGTGTGGGGAGGGCGGCTTTCTTT
TRBV6-5	-	TRBJ1-2	once	CASRLDSNYGYTF	TGTGCCAGCAGACTAGACAGTAACTATGGCTACACCTTC
TRBV7-2	-	TRBJ2-1	-	CASSLLAINYNEQFF	TGTGCCAGCAGCTTGTTAGCGATTAACTACAATGAGCAGTTCTTC
TRBV5-1	-	TRBJ2-2	-	CASSLEGGNTGELFF	TGCGCCAGCAGCTTGGAGGGTGGTAACACCGGGGAGCTGTTTTTT
TRBV15	-	TRBJ1-1	-	CATSRDRGDNAEAFF	TGTGCCACCAGCAGAGACCGGGGGGACAACGCTGAAGCTTTCTTT